This T cell receptor beta chain was identified in a study of T cells in Graves' hyperthyroidism and ophthalmopathy. Whole-study findings and limits: Ophthalmopathy could be told apart from stable hyperthyroidism with a 13 V-J model.

TCR beta CDR3 region amplification was performed from RNA transcripts. Researchers ran a first-round RT-PCR on the TCR CDR3 using the HTBI primer set. TCRdb ran MiXCR on the multiplex PCR reads and lists one entry per CDR3 protein. The sample shows around 440,000 distinct CDR3 sequences, approximately 14% of them seen only once. Researchers barred patients who had uncontrolled infection, other autoimmune disease, pregnancy or lactation. This clonotype was recorded at least ten times. Antigen specificity is unknown. The CDR3 totals 13 residues. Per germline, CDR1 SQVTM and CDR2 ANQGSEA. After removal of 6 bases from V and 6 bases from J, the junction contained 9 bases not matched to a gene.

The clonotype was recovered from a woman between 18 and 29 years old with Graves' hyperthyroidism. This chain connects TRBV29-1 to TRBJ2-7; TRBD1 matches at 9 bases. The sample taken for sequencing was blood. CDR3 sequence: CSVVAGTGREQYF. In nucleotides, the CDR3 is TGCAGCGTCGTAGCCGGGACAGGGCGCGAGCAGTACTTC.